The 7 T cell receptor beta chains in this list originate from one sample, sequenced in a study of OX40 agonist ivuxolimab in advanced cancers. Sequencing used immunoSEQ multiplex PCR; TCRdb keeps in-frame clones, though not all of them. This table has under 65,000 clones, 84% appearing once. The sample in question was CD4+ or CD8+ T cells sorted from blood, obtained in a trial of the OX40 agonist ivuxolimab. The receptor set was obtained from an adult with an advanced solid tumor such as melanoma, head and neck, liver or kidney cancer.

The rearrangement joins TRBV6-5 to TRBJ2-5, with 7 bases that match TRBD1. This CDR3 has 12 amino acids. The V segment lost 9 bases and the J segment 2 bases; nucleotides outside the gene matches: 3. Looked up from germline, CDR1 is MNHEY and CDR2 is SVGAGI. CDR3 sequence (DNA): TGTGCCAGTCGGACAGGACAAGAGACCCAGTACTTC. It encodes CASRTGQETQYF.

This chain connects TRBV11-2 to TRBJ1-2; D is possibly TRBD1 (5 bases). The germline CDR1 and CDR2 sequences are SGHAT and FQNNGV. V lost 2 bases and J 4 bases, leaving 11 bases between the germline ends. The length of the CDR3 is 14 residues. The CDR3 DNA is TGTGCCAGCAGCTTAAACGCAGGGCCCTATGGCTACACCTTC. As protein: CASSLNAGPYGYTF.

The chain employs TRBV29-1 and TRBJ2-1; 8 nucleotides match TRBD2. Germline assignment: CDR1 SQVTM and CDR2 ANQGSEA. Trimming cost V 3 bases and J 5 bases; bases outside gene matches: 6. This CDR3 is built from 14 residues. The CDR3 DNA reads TGCAGCGTTGACATAGCGGGACTCAACAATGAGCAGTTCTTC. Encoded protein: CSVDIAGLNNEQFF.

The V call is TRBV9, the J call TRBJ1-1; D is unresolved. CDR3 length equals 15 residues. CDR1 and CDR2 (germline): SGDLS, YYNGEE. Trimming left V 3 bases short and J 1 base short, with 13 bases between. This CDR3 reads CASSAEAWENTEAFF. The CDR3 bases are TGTGCCAGCAGCGCCGAGGCGTGGGAGAACACTGAAGCTTTCTTT.

This clone turned up a few times. V gene TRBV28 combines with J gene TRBJ1-4; D might be TRBD1 (6 bases). Looked up from germline, CDR1 is MDHEN and CDR2 is SYDVKM. CDR3 length: 12 amino acids. With 6 bases removed from V and 8 bases from J, the gap between germline ends came to 10 bases. The CDR3 DNA sequence: TGTGCCAGCAGGGGGGGCGGAGAAAAACTGTTTTTT. Translating it yields CASRGGGEKLFF.

The chain employs TRBV4-2 and TRBJ2-5; TRBD2 matches at 8 bases. This CDR3 is 17 amino acids long. Germline V gene lookup returns CDR1 LGHNA and CDR2 YNFKEQ. After removal of 5 bases from V and 0 bases from J, the junction contained 11 bases not matched to a gene. CDR3 DNA: TGTGCCAGCAGCATACCCCATAGCGGGACTTACCAAGAGACCCAGTACTTC. This sequence encodes CASSIPHSGTYQETQYF.

The chain combines TRBV15 with TRBJ1-2; 8 bases are a match to TRBD1. In germline, CDR1 is LNHNV, CDR2 YYDKDF (reference sequence). CDR3 length: 13 amino acids. Trimming at V came to 4 bases and at J to 7 bases, leaving 5 bases not matched to a gene. DNA of the CDR3: TGTGCCACCAGCAAGACAGGGGATGGTGGCTACACCTTC. This translates into CATSKTGDGGYTF.